This T cell receptor beta chain was sequenced during a study of T cells after posttransplantation cyclophosphamide. Overall study results and limits: Recipient CMV seropositivity and CMV reactivation strongly tracked TRB clonality. Skin or GI-infiltrating T cells shared few TRB sequences with blood. Donor CD8+ memory clones often dominated recipient blood repertoires at later times.

Methotrexate plus calcineurin inhibitor accompanied controls' myeloablative marrow transplants; sampling was 1 year later. In regard to this clone: Its specificity is unknown.

J lost 1 base, V lost 5 bases, and 4 bases had no gene match. Germline V CDR1 and CDR2: SGHAT, FQNNGV. The CDR3 is made up of 14 amino acids. Only in-frame clones appear in the TCRdb table, and some are missing; sequencing was by immunoSEQ multiplex PCR. This sample has roughly 21,000 clones; over 75% occur once, and the top ten carry about 2%. V gene TRBV11-2 combines with J gene TRBJ2-7; 8 bases are shared with TRBD2. This receptor was obtained from a female patient aged 30 to 40 who received an allogeneic stem cell transplant from an unrelated donor, was CMV-positive, and had acute and chronic GVHD. Some T cells may possibly be graft donor cells. The sequencing here drew on PBMCs, taken roughly 350 days after allogeneic stem cell transplant with calcineurin inhibitor and methotrexate. CDR3 sequence reads: CASSPGLASYEQYV. CDR3 bases: TGTGCCAGCAGCCCAGGACTAGCATCCTACGAGCAGTACGTC.